The table lists the clone carrying this T cell receptor beta chain with a few counts. The antigen is unknown. Other DNA sequences in the sample encode the same CDR3. It was CD45RO-negative cells, positively selected for CCR7, that made up naive CD8 cells, with terminally differentiated effector memory CD45RA+ cells excluded. This record belongs to a study of shared clonotypes between healthy human individuals. Deep was the level at which the assay was run. A roughly 200 ng quantity of DNA, tens of thousands of T cell genomes, went into the sorted-subset replicate PCRs. Profiling relied on immunoSEQ multiplex PCR, and the TCRdb table lists in-frame clones only, not all of them. This repertoire shows about 2,200,000 clones, about 93% found once; its top ten account for more than 1.5%. Notes on the study in general: Rarefaction exposed incomplete sorted-subset sequencing despite large depth.

Germline CDR1 and CDR2: MNHEY and SMNVEV (reference sequence). CDR3 length: 14 residues. V trimming: 2 bases; J trimming: 2 bases; junction bases outside the gene matches: 1. This chain connects TRBV27 to TRBJ2-7, with TRBD2 identical over 9 bases. The sample comprised naive CD8+ T cells from PBMCs. This clonotype was sampled from a man between 18 and 35 years old in good health. Some clones in this sample may be carry-over from other donors' samples. Written as DNA, the CDR3 is TGTGCCAGCAGTTTACTAGCGGGGACCTACGAGCAGTACTTC. Protein sequence: CASSLLAGTYEQYF.